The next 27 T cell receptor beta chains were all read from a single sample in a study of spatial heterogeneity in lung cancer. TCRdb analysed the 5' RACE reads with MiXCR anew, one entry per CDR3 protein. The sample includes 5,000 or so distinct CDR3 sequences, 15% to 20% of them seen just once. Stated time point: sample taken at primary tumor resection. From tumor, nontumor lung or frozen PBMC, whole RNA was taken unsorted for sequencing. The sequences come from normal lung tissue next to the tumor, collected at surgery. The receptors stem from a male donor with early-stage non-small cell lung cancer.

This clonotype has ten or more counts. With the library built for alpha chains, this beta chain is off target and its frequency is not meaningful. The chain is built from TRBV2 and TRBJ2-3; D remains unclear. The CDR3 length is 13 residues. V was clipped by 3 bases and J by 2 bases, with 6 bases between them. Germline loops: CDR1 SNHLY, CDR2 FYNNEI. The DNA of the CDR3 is TGTGCCAGCAGTGATGCCAACACAGATACGCAGTATTTT. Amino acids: CASSDANTDTQYF.

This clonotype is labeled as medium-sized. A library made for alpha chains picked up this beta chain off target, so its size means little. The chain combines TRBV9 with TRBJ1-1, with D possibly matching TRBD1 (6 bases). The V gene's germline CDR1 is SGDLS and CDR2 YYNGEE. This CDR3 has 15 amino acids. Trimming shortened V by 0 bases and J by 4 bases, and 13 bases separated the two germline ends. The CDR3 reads CASSVGSGAPTEAFF. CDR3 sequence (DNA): TGTGCCAGCAGCGTAGGGTCGGGGGCCCCCACTGAAGCTTTCTTT.

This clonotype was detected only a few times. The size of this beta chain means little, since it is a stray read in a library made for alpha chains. CDR3 bases: TGCAGCGCGCAGACAGGGCGCACGGGGGAGCAGTACTTC. Protein product: CSAQTGRTGEQYF. The chain uses TRBV29-1 and TRBJ2-7, with TRBD1 identical over 7 bases. The V gene end was trimmed by 7 bases and the J gene end by 7 bases; junction bases not matched to a gene: 13. The CDR3 consists of 13 residues. Germline CDR1 reads SQVTM; CDR2 reads ANQGSEA.

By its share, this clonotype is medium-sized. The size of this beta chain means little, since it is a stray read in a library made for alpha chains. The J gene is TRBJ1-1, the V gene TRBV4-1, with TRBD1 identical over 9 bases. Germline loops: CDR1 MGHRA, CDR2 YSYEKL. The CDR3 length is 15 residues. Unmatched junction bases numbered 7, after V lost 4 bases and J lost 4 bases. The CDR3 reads CASSPLGQGGTEAFF. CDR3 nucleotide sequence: TGCGCCAGCAGCCCTCTGGGACAGGGAGGCACTGAAGCTTTCTTT.

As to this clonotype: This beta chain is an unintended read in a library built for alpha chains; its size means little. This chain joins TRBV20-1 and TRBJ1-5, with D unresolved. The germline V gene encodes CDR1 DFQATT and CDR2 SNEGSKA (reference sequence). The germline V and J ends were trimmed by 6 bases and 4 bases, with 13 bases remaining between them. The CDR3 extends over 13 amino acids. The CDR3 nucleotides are TGCAGTGCGGCGGTCTTGGGAAATCAGCCCCAGCATTTT. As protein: CSAAVLGNQPQHF.

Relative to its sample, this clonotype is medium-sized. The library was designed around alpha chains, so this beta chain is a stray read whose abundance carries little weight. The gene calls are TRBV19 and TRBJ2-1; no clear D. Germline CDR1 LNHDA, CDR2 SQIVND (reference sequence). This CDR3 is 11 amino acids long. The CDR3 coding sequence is TGTGCTTCTCACTCCTACAATGAGCAGTTCTTC. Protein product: CASHSYNEQFF.

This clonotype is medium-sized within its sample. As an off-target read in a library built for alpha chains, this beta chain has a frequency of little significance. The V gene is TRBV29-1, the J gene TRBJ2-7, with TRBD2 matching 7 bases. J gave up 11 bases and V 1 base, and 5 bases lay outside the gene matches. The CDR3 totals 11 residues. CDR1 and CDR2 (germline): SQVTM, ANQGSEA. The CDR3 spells CSVEGRGSKYF. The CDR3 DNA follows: TGCAGCGTTGAAGGGCGCGGGAGTAAGTACTTC.

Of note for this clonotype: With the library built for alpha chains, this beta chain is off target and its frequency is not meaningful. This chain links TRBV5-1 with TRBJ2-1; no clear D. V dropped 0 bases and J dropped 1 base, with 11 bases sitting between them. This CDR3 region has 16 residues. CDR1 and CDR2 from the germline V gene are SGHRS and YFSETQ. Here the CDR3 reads CASSLGAGSSYNEQFF. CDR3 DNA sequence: TGCGCCAGCAGCTTGGGGGCAGGCTCTTCCTACAATGAGCAGTTCTTC.

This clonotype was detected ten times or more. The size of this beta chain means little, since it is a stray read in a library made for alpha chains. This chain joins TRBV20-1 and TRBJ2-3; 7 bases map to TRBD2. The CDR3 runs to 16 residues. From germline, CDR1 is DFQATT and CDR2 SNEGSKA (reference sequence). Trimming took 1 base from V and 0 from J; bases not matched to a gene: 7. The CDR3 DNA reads TGCAGTGCTAGAGTTCCTTATAGCGGGAGCACAGATACGCAGTATTTT. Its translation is CSARVPYSGSTDTQYF.

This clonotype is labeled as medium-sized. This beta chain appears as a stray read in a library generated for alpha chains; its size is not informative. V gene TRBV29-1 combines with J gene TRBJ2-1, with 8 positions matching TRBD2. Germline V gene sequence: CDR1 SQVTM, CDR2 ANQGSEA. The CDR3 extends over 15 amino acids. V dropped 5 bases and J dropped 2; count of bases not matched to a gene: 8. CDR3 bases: TGCAGCGTTCCGCGAGGTAGCGGGACCTACAATGAGCAGTTCTTC. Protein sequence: CSVPRGSGTYNEQFF.

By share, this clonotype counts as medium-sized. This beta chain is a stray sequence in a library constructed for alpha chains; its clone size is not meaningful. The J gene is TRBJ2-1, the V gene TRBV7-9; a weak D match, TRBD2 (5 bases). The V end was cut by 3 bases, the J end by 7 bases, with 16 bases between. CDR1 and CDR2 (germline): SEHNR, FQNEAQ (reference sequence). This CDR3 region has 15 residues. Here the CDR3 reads CASSLGDGRTNEQFF. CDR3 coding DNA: TGTGCCAGCAGCTTGGGAGACGGCCGAACAAATGAGCAGTTCTTC.

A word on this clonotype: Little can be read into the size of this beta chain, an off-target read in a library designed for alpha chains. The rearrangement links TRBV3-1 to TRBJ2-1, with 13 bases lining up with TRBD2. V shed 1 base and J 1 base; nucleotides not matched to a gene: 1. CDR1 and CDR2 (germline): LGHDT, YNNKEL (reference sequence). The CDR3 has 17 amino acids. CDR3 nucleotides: TGTGCCAGCAGCCAAGGGACTAGCGGGAGTTCCTACAATGAGCAGTTCTTC. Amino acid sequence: CASSQGTSGSSYNEQFF.

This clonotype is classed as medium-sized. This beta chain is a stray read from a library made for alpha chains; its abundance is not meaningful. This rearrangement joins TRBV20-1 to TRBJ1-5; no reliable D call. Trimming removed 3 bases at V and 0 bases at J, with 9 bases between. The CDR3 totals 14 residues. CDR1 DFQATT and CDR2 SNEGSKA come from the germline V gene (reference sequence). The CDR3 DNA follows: TGCAGTGCTAGCTCCGGATATAGCAATCAGCCCCAGCATTTT. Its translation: CSASSGYSNQPQHF.

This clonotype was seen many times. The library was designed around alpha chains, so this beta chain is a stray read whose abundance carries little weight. In nucleotides, the CDR3 is TGCAGTGCTACCCCGAAAGGGAACACTGAAGCTTTCTTT. It translates to CSATPKGNTEAFF. J is TRBJ1-1 and V is TRBV20-1; D not certain. CDR3 size: 13 residues. Germline V lookup: CDR1 DFQATT, CDR2 SNEGSKA (reference sequence). Trimming cost V 4 bases and J 1 base, with 10 bases left between them.

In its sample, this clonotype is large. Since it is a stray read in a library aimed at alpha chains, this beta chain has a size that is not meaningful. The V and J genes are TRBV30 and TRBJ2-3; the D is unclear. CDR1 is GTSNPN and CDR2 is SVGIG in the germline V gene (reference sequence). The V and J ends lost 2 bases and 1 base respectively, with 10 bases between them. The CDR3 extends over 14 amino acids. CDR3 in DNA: TGTGCCTGGAGTTCCCCGGACCGCACAGATACGCAGTATTTT. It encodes CAWSSPDRTDTQYF. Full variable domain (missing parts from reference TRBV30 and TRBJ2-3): SQTIHQWPATLVQPVGSPLSLECTVEGTSNPNLYWYRQAAGRGLQLLFYSVGIGQISSEVPQNLSASRPQDRQFILSSKKLLLSDSGFYLCAWSSPDRTDTQYFGPGTRLTVL.

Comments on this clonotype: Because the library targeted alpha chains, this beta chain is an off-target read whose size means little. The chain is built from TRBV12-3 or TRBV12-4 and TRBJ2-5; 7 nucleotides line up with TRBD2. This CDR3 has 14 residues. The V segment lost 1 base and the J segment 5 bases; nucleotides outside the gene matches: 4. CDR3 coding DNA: TGTGCCAGCAGTTTAGAGGGAGCGGGGGAGACCCAGTACTTC. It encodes CASSLEGAGETQYF.

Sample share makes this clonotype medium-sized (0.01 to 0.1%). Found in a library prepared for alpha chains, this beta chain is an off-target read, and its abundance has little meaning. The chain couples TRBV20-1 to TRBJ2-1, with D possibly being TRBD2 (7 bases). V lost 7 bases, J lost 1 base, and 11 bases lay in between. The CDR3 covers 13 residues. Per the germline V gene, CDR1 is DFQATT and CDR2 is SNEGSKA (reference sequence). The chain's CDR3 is CSVGGPSYNEQFF. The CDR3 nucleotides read TGCAGTGTCGGGGGGCCTTCCTACAATGAGCAGTTCTTC.

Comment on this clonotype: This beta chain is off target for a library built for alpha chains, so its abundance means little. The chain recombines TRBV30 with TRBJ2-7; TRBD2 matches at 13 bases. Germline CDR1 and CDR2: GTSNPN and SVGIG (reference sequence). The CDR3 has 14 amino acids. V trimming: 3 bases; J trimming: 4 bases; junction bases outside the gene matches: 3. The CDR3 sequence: CAWSPGLAGYEQYF. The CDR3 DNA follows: TGTGCCTGGAGCCCGGGACTAGCGGGATACGAGCAGTACTTC.

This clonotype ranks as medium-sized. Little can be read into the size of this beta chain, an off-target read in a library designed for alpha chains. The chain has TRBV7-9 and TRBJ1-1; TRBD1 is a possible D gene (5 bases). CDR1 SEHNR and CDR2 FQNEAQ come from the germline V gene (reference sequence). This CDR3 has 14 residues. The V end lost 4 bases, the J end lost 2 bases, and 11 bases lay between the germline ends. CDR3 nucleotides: TGTGCCAGCAGCTGGGACGGACTTAACACTGAAGCTTTCTTT. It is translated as CASSWDGLNTEAFF.

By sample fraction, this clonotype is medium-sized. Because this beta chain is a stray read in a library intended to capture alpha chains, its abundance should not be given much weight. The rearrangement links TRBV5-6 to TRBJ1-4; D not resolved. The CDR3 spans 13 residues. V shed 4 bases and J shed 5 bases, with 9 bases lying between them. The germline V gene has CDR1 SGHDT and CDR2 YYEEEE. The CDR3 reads CASSPGPNEKLFF. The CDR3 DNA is TGTGCCAGCAGCCCCGGACCAAATGAAAAACTGTTTTTT.

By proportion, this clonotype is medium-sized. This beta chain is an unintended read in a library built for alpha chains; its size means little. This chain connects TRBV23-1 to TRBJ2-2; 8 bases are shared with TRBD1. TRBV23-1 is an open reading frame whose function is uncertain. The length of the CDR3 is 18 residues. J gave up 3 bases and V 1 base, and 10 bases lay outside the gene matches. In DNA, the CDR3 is TGCGCCAGCAGTCAATGGGCCCTGGCAGGGGGCGACACCGGGGAGCTGTTTTTT. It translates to CASSQWALAGGDTGELFF.

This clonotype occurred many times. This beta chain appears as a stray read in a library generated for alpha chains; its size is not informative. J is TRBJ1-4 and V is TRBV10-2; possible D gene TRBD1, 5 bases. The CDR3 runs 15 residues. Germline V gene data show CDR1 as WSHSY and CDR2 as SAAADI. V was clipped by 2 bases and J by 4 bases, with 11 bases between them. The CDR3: CASSERGAGNEKLFF. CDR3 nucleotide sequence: TGCGCCAGCAGTGAGAGAGGGGCGGGTAATGAAAAACTGTTTTTT.

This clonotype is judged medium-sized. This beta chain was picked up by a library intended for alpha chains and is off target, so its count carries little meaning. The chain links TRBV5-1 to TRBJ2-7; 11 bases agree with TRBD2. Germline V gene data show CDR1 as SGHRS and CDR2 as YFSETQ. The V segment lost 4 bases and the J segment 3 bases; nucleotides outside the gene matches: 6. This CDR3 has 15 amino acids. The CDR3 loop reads CASSGSGTSGYEQYF. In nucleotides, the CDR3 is TGCGCCAGCAGCGGAAGTGGGACTAGCGGCTACGAGCAGTACTTC. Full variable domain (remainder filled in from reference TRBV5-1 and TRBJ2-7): KAGVTQTPRYLIKTRGQQVTLSCSPISGHRSVSWYQQTPGQGLQFLFEYFSETQRNKGNFPGRFSGRQFSNSRSEMNVSTLELGDSALYLCASSGSGTSGYEQYFGPGTRLTVT.

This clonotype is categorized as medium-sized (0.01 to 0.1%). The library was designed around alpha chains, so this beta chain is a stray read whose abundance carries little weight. The CDR3 loop reads CASSQEGGRTGELFF. The CDR3 DNA follows: TGTGCCAGCAGCCAAGAGGGGGGGCGGACCGGGGAGCTGTTTTTT. The rearrangement joins TRBV4-2 to TRBJ2-2; the D gene is possibly TRBD2 (7 bases). CDR3 length: 15 amino acids. CDR1 is LGHNA and CDR2 is YNFKEQ in the germline V gene. V was cut by 0 bases and J by 5 bases, with 10 bases left in between.

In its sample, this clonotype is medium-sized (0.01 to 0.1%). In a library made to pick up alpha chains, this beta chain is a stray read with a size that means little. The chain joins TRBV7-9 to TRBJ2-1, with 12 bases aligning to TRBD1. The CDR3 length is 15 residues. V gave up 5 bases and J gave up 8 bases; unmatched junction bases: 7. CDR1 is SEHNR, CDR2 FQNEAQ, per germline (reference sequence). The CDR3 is CASSPPGTGGHEQFF. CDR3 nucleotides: TGTGCCAGCAGCCCCCCCGGGACAGGGGGCCATGAGCAGTTCTTC.

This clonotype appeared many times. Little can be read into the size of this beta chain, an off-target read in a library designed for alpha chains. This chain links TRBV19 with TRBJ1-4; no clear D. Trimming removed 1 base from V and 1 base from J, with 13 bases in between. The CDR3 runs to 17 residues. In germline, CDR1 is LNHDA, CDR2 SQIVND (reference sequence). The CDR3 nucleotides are TGTGCCAGTAGTATAGTCGGCACCTTCGAAACTAATGAAAAACTGTTTTTT. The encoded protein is CASSIVGTFETNEKLFF.

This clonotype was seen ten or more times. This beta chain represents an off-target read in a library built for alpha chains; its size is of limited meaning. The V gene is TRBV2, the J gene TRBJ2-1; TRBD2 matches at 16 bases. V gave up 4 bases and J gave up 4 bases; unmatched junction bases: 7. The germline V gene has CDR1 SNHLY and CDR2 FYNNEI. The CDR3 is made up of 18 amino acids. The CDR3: CASSGGLAGGPWYNEQFF. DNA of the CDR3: TGTGCCAGCAGTGGGGGACTAGCGGGAGGGCCGTGGTACAATGAGCAGTTCTTC.